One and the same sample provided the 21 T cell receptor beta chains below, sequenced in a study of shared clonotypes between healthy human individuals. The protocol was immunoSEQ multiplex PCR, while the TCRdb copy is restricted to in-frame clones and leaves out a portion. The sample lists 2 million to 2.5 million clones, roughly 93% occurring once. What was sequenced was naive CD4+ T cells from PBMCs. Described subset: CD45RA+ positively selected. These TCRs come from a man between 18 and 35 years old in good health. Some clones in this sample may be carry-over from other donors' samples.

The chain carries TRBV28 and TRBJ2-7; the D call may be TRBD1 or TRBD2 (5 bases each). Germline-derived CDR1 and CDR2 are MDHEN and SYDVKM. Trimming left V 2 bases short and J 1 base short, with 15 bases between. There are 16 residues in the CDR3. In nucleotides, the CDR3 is TGTGCCAGCAGTTTAGTCCTCCGGGACGCGTCCTACGAGCAGTACTTC. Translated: CASSLVLRDASYEQYF.

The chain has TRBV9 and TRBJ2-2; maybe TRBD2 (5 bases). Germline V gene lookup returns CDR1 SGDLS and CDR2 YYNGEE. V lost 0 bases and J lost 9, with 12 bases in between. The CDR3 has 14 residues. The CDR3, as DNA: TGTGCCAGCAGCGTAGCTCTGGGAGATCGGGAGCTGTTTTTT. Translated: CASSVALGDRELFF.

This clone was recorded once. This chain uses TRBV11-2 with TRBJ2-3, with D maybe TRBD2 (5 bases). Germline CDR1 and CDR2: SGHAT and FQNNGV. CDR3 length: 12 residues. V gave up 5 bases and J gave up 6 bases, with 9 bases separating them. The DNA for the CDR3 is TGTGCCAGCAGCGGGCCGGGGGATACGCAGTATTTT. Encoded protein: CASSGPGDTQYF.

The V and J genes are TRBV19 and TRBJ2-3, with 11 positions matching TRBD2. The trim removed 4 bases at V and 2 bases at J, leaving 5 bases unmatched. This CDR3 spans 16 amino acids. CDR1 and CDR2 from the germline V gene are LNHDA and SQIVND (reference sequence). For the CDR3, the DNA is TGTGCCAGTAGTACCGGGACTAGCGGTCACACAGATACGCAGTATTTT. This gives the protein CASSTGTSGHTDTQYF.

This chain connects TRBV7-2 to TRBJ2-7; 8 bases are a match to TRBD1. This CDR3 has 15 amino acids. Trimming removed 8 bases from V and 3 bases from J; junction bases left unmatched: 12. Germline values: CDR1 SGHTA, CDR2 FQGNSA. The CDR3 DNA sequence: TGTGCCAGCGGGACAGGCCGGGCGGCGTACTACGAGCAGTACTTC. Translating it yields CASGTGRAAYYEQYF. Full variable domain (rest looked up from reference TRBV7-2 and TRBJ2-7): GAGVSQSPSNKVTEKGKDVELRCDPISGHTALYWYRQSLGQGLEFLIYFQGNSAPDKSGLPSDRFSAERTGGSVSTLTIQRTQQEDSAVYLCASGTGRAAYYEQYFGPGTRLTVT.

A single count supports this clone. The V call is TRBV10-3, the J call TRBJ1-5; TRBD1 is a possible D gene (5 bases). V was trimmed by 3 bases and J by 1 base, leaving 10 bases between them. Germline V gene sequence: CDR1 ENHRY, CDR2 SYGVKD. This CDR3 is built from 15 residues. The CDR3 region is CAISEQDSSNQPQHF. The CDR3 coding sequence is TGTGCCATCAGTGAACAGGACTCGAGCAATCAGCCCCAGCATTTT.

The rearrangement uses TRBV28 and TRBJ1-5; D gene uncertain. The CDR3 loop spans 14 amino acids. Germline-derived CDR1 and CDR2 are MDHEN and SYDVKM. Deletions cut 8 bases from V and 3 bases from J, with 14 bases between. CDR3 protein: CASVAPNPNQPQHF. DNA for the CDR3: TGTGCCAGCGTGGCACCCAACCCCAATCAGCCCCAGCATTTT.

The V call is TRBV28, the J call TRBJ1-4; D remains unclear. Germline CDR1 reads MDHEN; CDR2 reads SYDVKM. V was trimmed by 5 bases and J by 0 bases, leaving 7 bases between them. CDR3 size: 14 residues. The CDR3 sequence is CASSRRATNEKLFF. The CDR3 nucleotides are TGTGCCAGCAGTCGGAGAGCAACTAATGAAAAACTGTTTTTT.

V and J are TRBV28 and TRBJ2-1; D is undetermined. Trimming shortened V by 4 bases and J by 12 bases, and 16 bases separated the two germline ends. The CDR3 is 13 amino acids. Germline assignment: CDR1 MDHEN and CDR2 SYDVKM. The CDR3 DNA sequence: TGTGCCAGCAGTTCCAGAGACCGGGCCCTGCAGTTCTTC. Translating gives CASSSRDRALQFF.

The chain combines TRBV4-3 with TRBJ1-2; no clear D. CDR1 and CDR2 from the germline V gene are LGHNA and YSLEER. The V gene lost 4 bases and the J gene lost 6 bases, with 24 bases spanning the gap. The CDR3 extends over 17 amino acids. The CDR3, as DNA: TGCGCCAGCAGCCCCCAGAGCGTCGGACGGCCCGGGGATGGCTACACCTTC. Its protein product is CASSPQSVGRPGDGYTF.

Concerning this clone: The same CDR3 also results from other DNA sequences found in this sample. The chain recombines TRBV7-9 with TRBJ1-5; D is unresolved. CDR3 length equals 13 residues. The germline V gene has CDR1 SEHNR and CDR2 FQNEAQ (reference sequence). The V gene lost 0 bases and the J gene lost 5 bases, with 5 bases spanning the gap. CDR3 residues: CASSLALDQPQHF. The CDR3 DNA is TGTGCCAGCAGCTTAGCCTTAGATCAGCCCCAGCATTTT.

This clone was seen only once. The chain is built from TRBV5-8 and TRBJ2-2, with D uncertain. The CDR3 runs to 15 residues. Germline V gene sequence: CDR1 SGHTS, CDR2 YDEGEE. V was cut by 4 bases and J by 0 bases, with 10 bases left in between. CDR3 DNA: TGTGCCAGCAGCCCGTTCCCCGCGAACACCGGGGAGCTGTTTTTT. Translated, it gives CASSPFPANTGELFF.

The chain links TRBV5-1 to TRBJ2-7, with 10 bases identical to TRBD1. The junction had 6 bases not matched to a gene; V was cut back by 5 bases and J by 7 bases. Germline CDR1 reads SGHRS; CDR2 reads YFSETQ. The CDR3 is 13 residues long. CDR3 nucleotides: TGCGCCAGCAGGACAGGGGGCGCAGGGGAGCAGTACTTC. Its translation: CASRTGGAGEQYF.

The CDR3 here is CASSPYQGGAHEQYF. The CDR3 nucleotides read TGTGCCAGCTCACCTTACCAGGGGGGGGCCCACGAGCAGTACTTC. The genes are TRBV18 and TRBJ2-7; TRBD1 or TRBD2 may be the D gene (7 bases each). This CDR3 has 15 amino acids. The germline V and J ends were trimmed by 3 bases and 5 bases, with 17 bases remaining between them. Germline CDR1 and CDR2: KGHSH and LQKENI. Looking up the rest from reference TRBV18 and TRBJ2-7 gives the full variable domain: NAGVMQNPRHLVRRRGQEARLRCSPMKGHSHVYWYRQLPEEGLKFMVYLQKENIIDESGMPKERFSAEFPKEGPSILRIQQVVRGDSAAYFCASSPYQGGAHEQYFGPGTRLTVT.

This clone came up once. CDR3 DNA sequence: TGTGCCAGCAGCTTCCCAAGGGAGGCGGGAGCTGGAGATACGCAGTATTTT. It codes for CASSFPREAGAGDTQYF. The chain uses TRBV7-2 and TRBJ2-3; TRBD2 aligns across 7 bases. The CDR3 contains 17 residues. The V and J ends lost 3 bases and 5 bases, in that order; junction bases with no gene match: 14. Germline V gives CDR1 SGHTA, CDR2 FQGNSA.

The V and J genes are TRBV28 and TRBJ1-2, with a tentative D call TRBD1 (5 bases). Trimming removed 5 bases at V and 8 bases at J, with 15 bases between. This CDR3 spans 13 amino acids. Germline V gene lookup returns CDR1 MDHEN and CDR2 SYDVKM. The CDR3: CASSPGTLRGYTF. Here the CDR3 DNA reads TGTGCCAGCAGTCCCGGGACTTTGAGGGGCTACACCTTC.

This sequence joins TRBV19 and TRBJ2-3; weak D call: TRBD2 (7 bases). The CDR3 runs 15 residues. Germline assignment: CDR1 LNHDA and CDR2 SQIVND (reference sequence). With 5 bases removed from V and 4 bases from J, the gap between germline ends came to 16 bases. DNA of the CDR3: TGTGCCAGTAGTCGAGGGGGGGGAGCCCCAGATACGCAGTATTTT. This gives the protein CASSRGGGAPDTQYF.

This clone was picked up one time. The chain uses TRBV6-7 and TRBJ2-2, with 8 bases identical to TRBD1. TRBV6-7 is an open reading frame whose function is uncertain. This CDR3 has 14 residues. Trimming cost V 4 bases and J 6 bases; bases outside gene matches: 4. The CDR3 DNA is TGTGCCAGCAGTTCCGGACAGGGCCCCGGGGAGCTGTTTTTT. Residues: CASSSGQGPGELFF.

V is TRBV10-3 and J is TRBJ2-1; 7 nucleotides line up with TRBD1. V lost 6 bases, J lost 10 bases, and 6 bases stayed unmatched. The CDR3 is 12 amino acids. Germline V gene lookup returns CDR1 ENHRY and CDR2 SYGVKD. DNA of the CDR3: TGTGCCATCAGGACAGGGCAGGACGAGCAGTTCTTC. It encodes CAIRTGQDEQFF.

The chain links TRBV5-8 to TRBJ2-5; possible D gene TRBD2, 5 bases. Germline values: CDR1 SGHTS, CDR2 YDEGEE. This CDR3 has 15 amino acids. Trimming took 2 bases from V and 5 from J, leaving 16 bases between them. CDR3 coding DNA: TGTGCCAGCAGCTTAGGACTTAACCAAGGGGAGACCCAGTACTTC. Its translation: CASSLGLNQGETQYF.

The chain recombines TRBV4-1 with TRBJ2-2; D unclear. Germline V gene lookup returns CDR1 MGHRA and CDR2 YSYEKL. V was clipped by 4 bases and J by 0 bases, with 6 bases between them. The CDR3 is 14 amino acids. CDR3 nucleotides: TGCGCCAGCAGCCCACACGCGAACACCGGGGAGCTGTTTTTT. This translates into CASSPHANTGELFF.